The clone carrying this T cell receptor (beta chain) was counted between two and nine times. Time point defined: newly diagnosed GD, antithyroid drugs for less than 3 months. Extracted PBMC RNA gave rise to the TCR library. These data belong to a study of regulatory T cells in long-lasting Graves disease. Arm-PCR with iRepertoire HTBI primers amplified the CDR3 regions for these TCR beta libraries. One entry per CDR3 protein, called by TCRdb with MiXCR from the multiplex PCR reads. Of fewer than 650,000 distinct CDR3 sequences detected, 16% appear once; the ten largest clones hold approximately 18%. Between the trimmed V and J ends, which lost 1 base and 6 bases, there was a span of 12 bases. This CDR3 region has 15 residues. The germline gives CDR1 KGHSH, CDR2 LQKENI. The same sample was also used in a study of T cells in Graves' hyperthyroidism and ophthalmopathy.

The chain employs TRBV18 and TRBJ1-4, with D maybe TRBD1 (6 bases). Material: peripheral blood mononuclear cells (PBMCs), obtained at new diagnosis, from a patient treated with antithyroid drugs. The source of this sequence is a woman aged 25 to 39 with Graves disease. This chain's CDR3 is CASSPLRGPDEKLFF. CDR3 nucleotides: TGTGCCAGCTCACCACTCCGGGGGCCGGATGAAAAACTGTTTTTT.